Listed below are T cell receptor beta chains from one sample, sequenced in a study of CD8 T cells in Susac syndrome. Via MiXCR, TCRdb re-called the immunoSEQ multiplex PCR reads, giving one row per CDR3 protein. The sample holds about 190,000 distinct CDR3 sequences, approximately 95% seen once. The sample consisted of CD8+ T cells from PBMCs. All receptors derive from a human donor with Susac syndrome. The conserved cysteine and the conserved F or W are not part of the CDR3 here.

V	length	J	CDR3
TRBV12-3/TRBV12-4	12	TRBJ2-7	ASSPQTVYYEQY
TRBV3-1	14	TRBJ2-1	ASSQDPGGGFYEQF
TRBV4-1	13	TRBJ1-2	ASSATEGPPGGYT
TRBV4-2	12	TRBJ2-1	ATREFMGNSEQF
TRBV28	13	TRBJ1-5	ASSLPGGRNQPQH
TRBV10-3	9	TRBJ1-2	AIRGYYGYT
TRBV7-9	13	TRBJ1-4	ASIPRGAMDEKLF
TRBV29-1	9	TRBJ1-2	SVEMSYGYT
TRBV27	16	TRBJ2-1	ASSFFETSGSPNNEQF
TRBV7-8	14	TRBJ2-1	ASSEDPSGSYNEQF
TRBV9	15	TRBJ2-5	ASSDGKTSGGQETQY
TRBV12-3/TRBV12-4	10	TRBJ1-5	ASTKIGQPQH
TRBV5-5	14	TRBJ2-5	ASSLPTSGAEETQY
TRBV20-1	12	TRBJ1-3	SAWDSGSGNTIY
TRBV7-9	13	TRBJ2-3	ASSRAGTSTDTQY
TRBV11-1	14	TRBJ2-7	ASSLRTGTLAYEQY
TRBV7-9	12	TRBJ1-6	ASSPGTGESPLH
TRBV12-3/TRBV12-4	12	TRBJ1-5	ATTDQEGNQPQH
TRBV3-1	12	TRBJ1-6	ASSQNVGLSPLH
TRBV4-1	11	TRBJ2-3	ASSQERVATQY
TRBV6-1	13	TRBJ2-7	ASSDPGTGSYEQY
TRBV30	10	TRBJ1-2	ACMTGPYGYT
TRBV19	12	TRBJ2-7	ASRDRVGTYEQY
TRBV13	14	TRBJ2-2	ASSLSPRRDTGELF
TRBV20-1	11	TRBJ2-7	SAVTGIAYEQY
TRBV7-8	13	TRBJ1-6	ASSLEYSYNSPLH
TRBV5-6	14	TRBJ2-1	ASSLHRTVTYNEQF
TRBV7-9	13	TRBJ1-5	ASSLSGGSNQPQH
TRBV3-1	11	TRBJ1-2	ASSQDPSGRDT
TRBV9	10	TRBJ2-5	ASSVGKQPQY
TRBV27	13	TRBJ2-7	ATASVAESLYEQY
TRBV11-1	16	TRBJ2-1	ASSPKAPSGGLYNEQF
TRBV12-5	12	TRBJ1-1	ASGLGEGPPEAF
TRBV4-1	13	TRBJ1-2	ASSQERQVNYGYT
TRBV28	10	TRBJ1-5	ASSFVNQPQH
TRBV6-5	15	TRBJ1-5	ASSYSKGRESNQPQH
TRBV6-5	13	TRBJ2-7	ASSYVQGAWYEQY
TRBV12-3/TRBV12-4	11	TRBJ2-7	ASSFYSSNEQY
TRBV9	9	TRBJ2-3	ASGDPDTQY
TRBV20-1	11	TRBJ2-2	SAVLRDTGELF
TRBV6-2/TRBV6-3	10	TRBJ2-5	ASRLERETQY
TRBV15	10	TRBJ1-3	ATSRDRGTIY
TRBV15	14	TRBJ2-1	ATSRPLDTESYEQF
TRBV11-2	14	TRBJ2-1	ASSDIGGKYYNEQF
TRBV11-2	13	TRBJ2-5	ASSPEAGGLETQY
TRBV7-9	10	TRBJ1-1	ASSNREAEAF
TRBV7-9	10	TRBJ2-1	ASSIAGQGQF
TRBV6-5	10	TRBJ1-1	ASSNMNTEAF
TRBV24-1	11	TRBJ2-2	ATSETDTGELF
TRBV4-1	13	TRBJ1-1	ASSQDSHGDTEAF
TRBV20-1	13	TRBJ2-3	SATVPNFSTDTQY
TRBV28	13	TRBJ2-7	ASRRNLRGEDEQY
TRBV5-1	12	TRBJ2-3	ASSLREGTDTQY
TRBV19	11	TRBJ1-1	ASSFAVNTEAF
TRBV11-2	11	TRBJ2-7	ASSLAQDPRHY